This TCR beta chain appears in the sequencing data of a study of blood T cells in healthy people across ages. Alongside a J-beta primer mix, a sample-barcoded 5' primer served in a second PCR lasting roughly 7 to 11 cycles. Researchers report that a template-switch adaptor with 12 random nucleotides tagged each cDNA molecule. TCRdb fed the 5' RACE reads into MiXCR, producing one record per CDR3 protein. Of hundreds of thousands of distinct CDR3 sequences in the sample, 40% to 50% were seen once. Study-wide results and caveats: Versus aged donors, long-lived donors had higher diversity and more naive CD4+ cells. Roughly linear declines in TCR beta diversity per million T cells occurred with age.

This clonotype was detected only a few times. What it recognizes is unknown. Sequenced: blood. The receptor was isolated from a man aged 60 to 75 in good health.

The CDR3 bases are TGTGCCAGCTCACCAGGGAACAGCGGGATATACAATGAGCAGTTCTTC. It encodes CASSPGNSGIYNEQFF. This chain uses TRBV18 with TRBJ2-1, with 7 bases fitting TRBD2. Germline CDR1 is KGHSH and CDR2 is LQKENI. The CDR3 is 16 amino acids. The J segment lost 4 bases and the V segment lost 2 bases, leaving 8 bases of the junction unmatched.